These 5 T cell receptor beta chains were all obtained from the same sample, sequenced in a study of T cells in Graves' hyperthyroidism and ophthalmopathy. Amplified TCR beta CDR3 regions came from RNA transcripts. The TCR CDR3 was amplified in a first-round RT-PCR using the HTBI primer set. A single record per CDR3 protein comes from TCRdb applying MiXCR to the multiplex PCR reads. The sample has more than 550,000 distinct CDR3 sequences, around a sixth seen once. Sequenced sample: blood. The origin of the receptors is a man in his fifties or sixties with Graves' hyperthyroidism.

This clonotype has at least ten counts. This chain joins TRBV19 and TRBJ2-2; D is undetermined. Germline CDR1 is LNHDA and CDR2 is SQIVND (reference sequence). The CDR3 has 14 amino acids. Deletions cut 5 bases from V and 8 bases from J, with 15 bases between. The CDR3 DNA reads TGTGCCAGTAGTCTTGGGTCCCCGGCGGGGGAGCTGTTTTTT. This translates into CASSLGSPAGELFF.

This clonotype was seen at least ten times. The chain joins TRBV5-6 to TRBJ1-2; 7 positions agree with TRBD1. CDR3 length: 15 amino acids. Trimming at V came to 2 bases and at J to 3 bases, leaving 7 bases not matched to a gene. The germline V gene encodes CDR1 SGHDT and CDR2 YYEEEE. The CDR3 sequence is CASSFDSQGDYGYTF. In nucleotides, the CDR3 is TGTGCCAGCAGCTTTGATTCCCAGGGGGACTATGGCTACACCTTC.

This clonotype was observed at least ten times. The CDR3: CASRYRGRDYGYTF. In DNA form, the CDR3 reads TGTGCCAGCAGGTACAGGGGCAGGGACTATGGCTACACCTTC. The chain is built from TRBV5-6 and TRBJ1-2, with TRBD1 matching 7 bases. This CDR3 has 14 residues. Losses at the gene ends were 5 bases for V and 3 bases for J; bases not matched to a gene: 7. CDR1 and CDR2 from the germline V gene are SGHDT and YYEEEE.

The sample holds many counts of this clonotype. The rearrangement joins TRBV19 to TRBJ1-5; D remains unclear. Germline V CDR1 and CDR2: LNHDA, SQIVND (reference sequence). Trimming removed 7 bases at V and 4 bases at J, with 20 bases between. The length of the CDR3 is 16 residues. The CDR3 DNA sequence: TGTGCCAGTAAGCCCCATAGCGGTGGCAGGAATCAGCCCCAGCATTTT. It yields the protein CASKPHSGGRNQPQHF.

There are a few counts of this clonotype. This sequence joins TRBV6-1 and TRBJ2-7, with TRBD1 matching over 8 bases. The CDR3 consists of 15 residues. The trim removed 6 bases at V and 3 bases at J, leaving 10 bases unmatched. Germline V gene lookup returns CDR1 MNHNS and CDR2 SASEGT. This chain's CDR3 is CASREETGAFYEQYF. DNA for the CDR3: TGTGCCAGCAGAGAGGAGACAGGGGCATTCTACGAGCAGTACTTC.